This TCR beta chain was recorded in a study of blood T cell repertoires in COVID-19. CDR1 LNHDA and CDR2 SQIVND come from the germline V gene (reference sequence). The CDR3 is 15 residues long. Trimming removed 5 bases from V and 0 bases from J, with 10 bases in between. Sequencing was performed with immunoSEQ multiplex PCR; in TCRdb, only in-frame clones are kept and a portion is missing. The sample yields some 140,000 clones, approximately 85% seen once. This clone was picked up a small number of times. Sequencing was carried out using peripheral blood. The gene calls are TRBV19 and TRBJ2-2; tentatively, D is TRBD2 (6 bases). This TCR was recovered from a human donor in a cohort sampled during active COVID-19. The CDR3 coding sequence is TGTGCCAGTAGTCTCGGGACTGCGAACACCGGGGAGCTGTTTTTT. Translated, it gives CASSLGTANTGELFF.